What follows are 24 T cell receptor beta chains derived from one specimen sequenced in a study of cytomegalovirus exposure and HLA in healthy donors (dated by TCRdb to 2017 to 2019). The library was produced with the immunoSEQ multiplex PCR assay. The multiplex PCR relied on a mix of 60 forward primers for TCR Vbeta segments and 13 reverse primers for TCR Jbeta segments. The clones in this table, taken by TCRdb from immuneACCESS, are in-frame only. Not every clone is retained; where verified, under half of the shortfall comes from an unresolved V gene, and the cause of the rest is unknown. In this sample the table shows 120,000 or so clones, 60% to 85% of which occur a single time. The ten largest clones take up 2.5% to 3.5% of the sample. The sample was PBMCs. These receptors came from a woman aged 55-70 years in good health and CMV-seropositive.

The rearrangement joins TRBV28 to TRBJ2-5; 7 bases are a match to TRBD2. Germline values: CDR1 MDHEN, CDR2 SYDVKM. Germline trimming cut 1 base from V and 6 bases from J; bases unmatched to any gene: 8. The CDR3 has 15 amino acids. The CDR3 DNA reads TGTGCCAGCAGTTTATCAGGCGGGAGAGCGCAGACCCAGTACTTC. Translation: CASSLSGGRAQTQYF.

CDR3 DNA sequence: TGCGCCAGCAGCTTTAGCGGGAGGCGGGAAGAGACCCAGTACTTC. It yields the protein CASSFSGRREETQYF. The rearrangement links TRBV5-1 to TRBJ2-5, with 10 bases aligning to TRBD2. Germline V CDR1 and CDR2: SGHRS, YFSETQ. Trimming at V came to 2 bases and at J to 3 bases, leaving 4 bases not matched to a gene. The CDR3 contains 15 residues.

V and J are TRBV2 and TRBJ2-5; D is undetermined. CDR3 size: 14 residues. Trimming removed 4 bases from V and 5 bases from J, with 14 bases in between. Per the germline V gene, CDR1 is SNHLY and CDR2 is FYNNEI. CDR3 region: CASSVSTVLETQYF. The CDR3 region has the DNA TGTGCCAGCAGTGTATCAACAGTTTTGGAGACCCAGTACTTC.

The CDR3 is CASVPFSGGWTGELFF. The DNA of the CDR3 is TGTGCCAGCGTCCCTTTTTCAGGGGGCTGGACCGGGGAGCTGTTTTTT. This chain links TRBV28 with TRBJ2-2; 8 nucleotides line up with TRBD1. Germline V gene data show CDR1 as MDHEN and CDR2 as SYDVKM. The CDR3 covers 16 residues. V lost 8 bases, J lost 5 bases, and 13 bases stayed unmatched.

This clone was observed a few times. CDR3 loop: CASGQGYGYTF. The CDR3 coding sequence is TGTGCCAGTGGACAGGGCTATGGCTACACCTTC. The rearrangement uses TRBV7-3 and TRBJ1-2, with 8 bases aligning to TRBD1. V dropped 9 bases and J dropped 4; count of bases not matched to a gene: 1. The germline gives CDR1 SGHTA, CDR2 FQGTGA. The CDR3 totals 11 residues.

The chain couples TRBV7-2 to TRBJ2-5; TRBD1 might be the D (6 bases). The V end was cut by 3 bases, the J end by 5 bases, with 13 bases between. CDR3 length equals 14 residues. Germline loops: CDR1 SGHTA, CDR2 FQGNSA. In DNA, the CDR3 is TGTGCCAGCAGCTTCCGGGCCCAGGGGGAGACCCAGTACTTC. This codes for CASSFRAQGETQYF.

The chain employs TRBV29-1 and TRBJ1-1, with D hard to call. V lost 5 bases and J lost 14, with 15 bases in between. CDR3 length equals 10 residues. Germline assignment: CDR1 SQVTM and CDR2 ANQGSEA. The DNA for the CDR3 is TGCAGCGTTCATGAGGGTTCCCCGTTCTTT. The encoded protein is CSVHEGSPFF. The complete variable domain, with remaining parts taken from reference TRBV29-1 and TRBJ1-1, reads SAVISQKPSRDICQRGTSLTIQCQVDSQVTMMFWYRQQPGQSLTLIATANQGSEATYESGFVIDKFPISRPNLTFSTLTVSNMSPEDSSIYLCSVHEGSPFFGQGTRLTVV.

The V and J genes are TRBV5-4 and TRBJ2-1; 13 bases map to TRBD2. The CDR3 has 16 amino acids. Germline CDR1 SGHNT, CDR2 YYREEE (reference sequence). Trimming took 3 bases from V and 5 from J; bases not matched to a gene: 5. This CDR3 reads CASSWGLAGLNNEQFF. In DNA form, the CDR3 reads TGTGCCAGCAGCTGGGGACTAGCGGGGCTTAACAATGAGCAGTTCTTC.

The CDR3 DNA sequence: TGCGCCAGCAGCCGACTCCGGGACAGTTCCTACGAGCAGTACTTC. Its protein product is CASSRLRDSSYEQYF. The chain couples TRBV4-1 to TRBJ2-7; 7 bases fit TRBD1. CDR3 length: 15 amino acids. Germline values: CDR1 MGHRA, CDR2 YSYEKL. The trim removed 4 bases at V and 1 base at J, leaving 7 bases unmatched.

The J gene is TRBJ2-5, the V gene TRBV30, with a weak D call TRBD1 (6 bases). The CDR3 loop spans 14 amino acids. Germline-derived CDR1 and CDR2 are GTSNPN and SVGIG (reference sequence). V was clipped by 1 base and J by 4 bases, with 13 bases between them. The CDR3, as DNA: TGTGCCTGGAGTGACCACAGGGCCCTAGAGACCCAGTACTTC. It translates to CAWSDHRALETQYF.

The V and J genes are TRBV5-5 and TRBJ2-7; D gene unclear. V lost 1 base and J 3 bases, leaving 5 bases between the germline ends. The CDR3 runs 12 residues. CDR1 SGHKS and CDR2 YYEKEE come from the germline V gene (reference sequence). This CDR3 is CASSLTDYEQYF. The DNA of the CDR3 is TGTGCCAGCAGCTTGACTGACTACGAGCAGTACTTC. Supplemented by reference TRBV5-5 and TRBJ2-7, the full variable domain reads DAGVTQSPTHLIKTRGQQVTLRCSPISGHKSVSWYQQVLGQGPQFIFQYYEKEERGRGNFPDRFSARQFPNYSSELNVNALLLGDSALYLCASSLTDYEQYFGPGTRLTVT.

The chain uses TRBV5-1 and TRBJ2-5, with TRBD1 as a possible D gene (6 bases). Trimming pared 1 base from V and 4 bases from J, leaving 14 bases between. The CDR3 spans 15 residues. The germline gives CDR1 SGHRS, CDR2 YFSETQ. The chain's CDR3 is CASSLTGNIGETQYF. The CDR3 DNA reads TGCGCCAGCAGCTTGACAGGGAATATTGGAGAGACCCAGTACTTC.

This chain links TRBV4-1 with TRBJ2-7; 10 positions agree with TRBD1. The CDR3 covers 15 residues. With 5 bases clipped from V and 6 bases from J, the junction kept 10 bases outside the gene matches. Germline V gene lookup returns CDR1 MGHRA and CDR2 YSYEKL. CDR3 nucleotide sequence: TGCGCCAGCAGCAAAAACCGGGACAGGGGTTCCGAGCAGTACTTC. Its protein product is CASSKNRDRGSEQYF.

V is TRBV5-1 and J is TRBJ1-6; D possibly corresponds to TRBD1 (6 bases). The germline CDR1 and CDR2 sequences are SGHRS and YFSETQ. Trimming cost V 4 bases and J 10 bases, with 15 bases left between them. This CDR3 has 14 residues. CDR3 DNA: TGCGCCAGCAGCACCCAACAGGGATCCTCACCCCTCCACTTT. It is translated as CASSTQQGSSPLHF.

The chain carries TRBV7-2 and TRBJ1-2, with TRBD1 matching 11 bases. From germline, CDR1 is SGHTA and CDR2 FQGNSA. Trimming took 5 bases from V and 5 from J; bases not matched to a gene: 4. The CDR3 runs 14 residues. CDR3 nucleotide sequence: TGTGCCAGCAGCCAGGACAGGGGGCTTTATGGCTACACCTTC. Translated, it gives CASSQDRGLYGYTF.

The chain employs TRBV5-1 and TRBJ2-7; weak D call: TRBD1 (6 bases). Trimming left V 4 bases short and J 3 bases short, with 14 bases between. The CDR3 is made up of 14 amino acids. Germline assignment: CDR1 SGHRS and CDR2 YFSETQ. CDR3 coding DNA: TGCGCCAGCAGCCAAGGGGACAACGGCTACGAGCAGTACTTC. Translation: CASSQGDNGYEQYF.

The chain employs TRBV6-5 and TRBJ2-5; 9 positions agree with TRBD2. TRBJ2-7 matches the DNA end more closely, so the J call is doubtful. There are 15 residues in the CDR3. From germline, CDR1 is MNHEY and CDR2 SVGAGI. CDR3 DNA: TGTGCCAGCAGCCGGGAATCGACTAGCGGCTACGAGCAGTACTTC. This translates into CASSRESTSGYEQYF.

About this clone itself: The junction shows a germline mismatch at one end, possibly a read error. The J gene is TRBJ2-7, the V gene TRBV7-7; a weak D match, TRBD2 (5 bases). The CDR3 contains 14 residues. Germline CDR1 SSHAT, CDR2 FNYEAQ (reference sequence). The CDR3 protein is CASSLGGLSYEQYF. CDR3 coding DNA: TGTGCTAGCAGCTTAGGCGGGTTGTCCTACGAGCAGTACTTC. The whole variable domain, filled in from reference TRBV7-7 and TRBJ2-7, reads GAGVSQSPRYKVTKRGQDVTLRCDPISSHATLYWYQQALGQGPEFLTYFNYEAQPDKSGLPSDRFSAERPEGSISTLTIQRTEQRDSAMYRCASSLGGLSYEQYFGPGTRLTVT.

The sample holds a few counts of this clone. V and J are TRBV2 and TRBJ1-1; possibly TRBD1 for D (5 bases). This CDR3 is 16 amino acids long. The V gene lost 6 bases and the J gene lost 2 bases, with 19 bases spanning the gap. Germline CDR1 SNHLY, CDR2 FYNNEI. The CDR3 region is CASRGNVVTANTEAFF. DNA of the CDR3: TGTGCCAGCAGGGGAAATGTGGTGACAGCCAACACTGAAGCTTTCTTT.

Notes on this clone: The same CDR3 arises from other DNA sequences in this sample as well. This chain joins TRBV28 and TRBJ2-1; possibly TRBD2 for D (5 bases). The CDR3 has 13 amino acids. CDR1 is MDHEN, CDR2 SYDVKM, per germline. Between the trimmed V and J ends, which lost 2 bases and 4 bases, there was a span of 6 bases. In nucleotides, the CDR3 is TGTGCCAGCAGTTTAGGCGGGTACAATGAGCAGTTCTTC. Amino acids: CASSLGGYNEQFF.

The chain joins TRBV30 to TRBJ2-7; a weak D match, TRBD1 (6 bases). V lost 0 bases, J lost 2 bases, and 20 bases lay in between. Germline V lookup: CDR1 GTSNPN, CDR2 SVGIG (reference sequence). CDR3 length: 17 amino acids. The CDR3 nucleotides are TGTGCCTGGAGTGTACCCGGGACATCTATCTCTCCCTACGAGCAGTACTTC. It yields the protein CAWSVPGTSISPYEQYF.

This clone appeared a single time. The rearrangement links TRBV5-1 to TRBJ1-6, with 7 bases aligning to TRBD1. J gave up 7 bases and V 7 bases, and 8 bases lay outside the gene matches. Germline V lookup: CDR1 SGHRS, CDR2 YFSETQ. The CDR3 is made up of 14 amino acids. The CDR3 loop is CASALGTENSPLHF. The CDR3 bases are TGCGCCAGCGCATTAGGGACAGAAAATTCACCCCTCCACTTT.

The chain recombines TRBV2 with TRBJ2-7; D unresolved. Germline V lookup: CDR1 SNHLY, CDR2 FYNNEI. The CDR3 extends over 13 amino acids. V was cut by 8 bases and J by 2 bases, with 13 bases left in between. The CDR3 reads CASQTPEAYEQYF. CDR3 DNA sequence: TGTGCCAGCCAGACCCCCGAGGCCTACGAGCAGTACTTC.

The V call is TRBV5-1, the J call TRBJ2-1; D may be TRBD1 (5 bases). CDR1 is SGHRS and CDR2 is YFSETQ in the germline V gene. There are 16 residues in the CDR3. Deletions cut 4 bases from V and 7 bases from J, with 21 bases between. Written as DNA, the CDR3 is TGCGCCAGCAGCGAAAATGGTTTTCAGGGTCGGAATGAGCAGTTCTTC. This codes for CASSENGFQGRNEQFF. Variable domain in full (rest from reference TRBV5-1 and TRBJ2-1): KAGVTQTPRYLIKTRGQQVTLSCSPISGHRSVSWYQQTPGQGLQFLFEYFSETQRNKGNFPGRFSGRQFSNSRSEMNVSTLELGDSALYLCASSENGFQGRNEQFFGPGTRLTVL.